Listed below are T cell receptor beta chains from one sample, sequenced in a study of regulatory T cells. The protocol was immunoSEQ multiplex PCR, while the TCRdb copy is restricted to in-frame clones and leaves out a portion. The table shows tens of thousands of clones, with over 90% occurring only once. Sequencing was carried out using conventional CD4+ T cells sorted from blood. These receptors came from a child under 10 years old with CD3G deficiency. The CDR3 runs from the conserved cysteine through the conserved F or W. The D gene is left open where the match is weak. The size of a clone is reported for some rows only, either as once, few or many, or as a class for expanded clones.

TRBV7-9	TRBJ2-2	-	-	TGTGCCAGCAGCCCTGGGGGGAACACCGGGGAGCTGTTTTTT	CASSPGGNTGELFF
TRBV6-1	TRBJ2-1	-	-	TGTGCCAGCAGTGAAGGAAGCCGTTGGAGTGAGCAGTTCTTC	CASSEGSRWSEQFF
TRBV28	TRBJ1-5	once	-	TGTGCCAGCAGTCTCGGCCGGCAGCCCCAGCATTTT	CASSLGRQPQHF
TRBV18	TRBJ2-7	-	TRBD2	TGTGCCAGCTCACCCTCGTCCCCCGGGGGGGGCGAGCAGTACTTC	CASSPSSPGGGEQYF
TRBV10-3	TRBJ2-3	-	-	TGTGCCATCAGCGAGCATCCGATAGATACGCAGTATTTT	CAISEHPIDTQYF
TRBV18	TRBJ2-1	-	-	TGTGCCAGCTCCAGGACTCCGGGTTATGAGCAGTTCTTC	CASSRTPGYEQFF
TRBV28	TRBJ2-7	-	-	TGTGCCAGCAGTCGCCTGGTGGGGGAGCAGTACTTC	CASSRLVGEQYF
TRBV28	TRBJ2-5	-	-	TGTGCCAGCAGTTCCTCACAGCTCCTCCAAGAGACCCAGTACTTC	CASSSSQLLQETQYF
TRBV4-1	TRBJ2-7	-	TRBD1	TGCGCCAGCAGCCAAGAAGGGGACAGGGGCAGGTACGAGCAGTACTTC	CASSQEGDRGRYEQYF
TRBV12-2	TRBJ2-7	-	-	TGTGCAAGTCGCTTAGGCCGGGGACAAGATCCTTACGAGCAGTACTTC	CASRLGRGQDPYEQYF
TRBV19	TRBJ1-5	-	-	TGTGCCAGTAGTAGACAGCTCAATCAGCCCCAGCATTTT	CASSRQLNQPQHF
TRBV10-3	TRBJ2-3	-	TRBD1	TGTGCCATCCAGCGGACAGGGACAGATACGCAGTATTTT	CAIQRTGTDTQYF
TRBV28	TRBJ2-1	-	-	TGTGCCAGCTCGCCAAGGTGGCGGTACAATGAGCAGTTCTTC	CASSPRWRYNEQFF
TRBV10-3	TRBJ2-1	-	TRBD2	TGTGCCATCTCGGCGGGAGGGCCCTCGAGGAATGAGCAGTTCTTC	CAISAGGPSRNEQFF
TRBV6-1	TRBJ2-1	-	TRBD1	TGTGCCAGCAGTACCACAGGGGCTGGGTACAATGAGCAGTTCTTC	CASSTTGAGYNEQFF